Shown below are 5 T cell receptor beta chains from a single sample sequenced in a study of neurological immune-mediated disorders (dated by TCRdb to about 2019). Libraries came from 5' RACE. The sequencer listed for this sample is Illumina HiSeq 2500. Clones were called with MiXCR by TCRdb after fastp trimmed the public reads at Q25, and only in-frame beta chains were retained. Identical CDR3 proteins give one entry, which carries the most common genes and DNA. The sample table holds tens of thousands of distinct CDR3 sequences, of which roughly 7% were seen once. The ten largest clones add up to around 4.6% of the sample. Sequences were obtained from PBMCs. The origin of the receptors is a woman between 40 and 50 years old in good health.

This clonotype was observed many times. The chain employs TRBV6-5 and TRBJ2-5; D might be TRBD1 (6 bases). Germline-derived CDR1 and CDR2 are MNHEY and SVGAGI. The CDR3 runs to 15 residues. The germline V and J ends were trimmed by 1 base and 2 bases, with 11 bases remaining between them. The CDR3 region has the DNA TGTGCCAGCAGTTACTTCGCAGGGGTTCAAGAGACCCAGTACTTC. This sequence encodes CASSYFAGVQETQYF.

At least ten counts were recorded for this clonotype. The chain carries TRBV28 and TRBJ2-7, with D maybe TRBD1 (6 bases). This CDR3 is 17 amino acids long. Trimming shortened V by 5 bases and J by 3 bases, and 23 bases separated the two germline ends. CDR1 is MDHEN, CDR2 SYDVKM, per germline. DNA of the CDR3: TGTGCCAGCAGTCTTAATTCCGACAGGTGGGGGTTCTACGAGCAGTACTTC. This codes for CASSLNSDRWGFYEQYF.

There are many counts of this clonotype. V usage is TRBV9 and J usage is TRBJ2-3; maybe TRBD2 (5 bases). CDR1 and CDR2 (germline): SGDLS, YYNGEE. CDR3 size: 15 residues. V was shortened by 4 bases and J by 0 bases, with 12 bases between the two germline ends. The CDR3 spells CASSPHAGSTDTQYF. CDR3 nucleotides: TGTGCCAGCAGCCCTCACGCGGGCAGCACAGATACGCAGTATTTT.

The V and J genes are TRBV6-6 and TRBJ1-4, with 7 bases lining up with TRBD1. The CDR3 is 15 amino acids. J lost 1 base, V lost 7 bases, and 6 bases had no gene match. Germline values: CDR1 MNHNY, CDR2 SVGAGI (reference sequence). The CDR3 loop is CASKLTGVTNEKLFF. CDR3 coding DNA: TGTGCCAGCAAGCTCACAGGGGTAACTAATGAAAAACTGTTTTTT.

This clonotype appeared many times. V is TRBV28 and J is TRBJ2-7; 8 bases are a match to TRBD1. This CDR3 has 14 residues. V was pared by 5 bases and J by 4 bases, with 7 bases of the junction left unmatched. The V gene's germline CDR1 is MDHEN and CDR2 SYDVKM. CDR3 nucleotides: TGTGCCAGCAGTCAACCGGGACAGGAGTACGAGCAGTACTTC. Translated: CASSQPGQEYEQYF.